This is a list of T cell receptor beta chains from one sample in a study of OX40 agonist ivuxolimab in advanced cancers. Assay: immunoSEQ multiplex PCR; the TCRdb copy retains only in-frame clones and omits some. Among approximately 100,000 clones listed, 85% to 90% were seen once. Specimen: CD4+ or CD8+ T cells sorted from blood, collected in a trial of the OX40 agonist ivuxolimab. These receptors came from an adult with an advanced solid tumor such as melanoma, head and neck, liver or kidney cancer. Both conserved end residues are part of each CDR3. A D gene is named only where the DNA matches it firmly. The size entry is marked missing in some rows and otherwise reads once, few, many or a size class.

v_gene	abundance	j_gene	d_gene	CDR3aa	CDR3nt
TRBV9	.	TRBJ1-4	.	CASSLRQGLNEKLFF	TGTGCCAGCAGCCTCCGGCAGGGACTTAATGAAAAACTGTTTTTT
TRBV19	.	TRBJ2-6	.	CASKAGANVLTF	TGTGCCAGTAAGGCAGGGGCCAACGTCCTGACTTTC
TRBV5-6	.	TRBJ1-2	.	CASSSYFSLGTSYGYTF	TGTGCCAGCAGCTCTTACTTCAGTCTCGGTACATCCTATGGCTACACCTTC
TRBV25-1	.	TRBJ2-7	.	CASRPPGHEQYF	TGTGCCAGCAGGCCACCGGGCCACGAGCAGTACTTC
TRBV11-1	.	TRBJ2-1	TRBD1	CASSPRTGGAYEQFF	TGTGCCAGCAGCCCCCGGACAGGGGGCGCCTATGAGCAGTTCTTC
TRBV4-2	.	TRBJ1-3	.	CASSQGRLGGNTIYF	TGTGCCAGCAGCCAAGGCAGACTGGGTGGAAACACCATATATTTT
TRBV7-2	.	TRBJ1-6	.	CASSLAGGGQSPLHF	TGTGCCAGCAGCTTAGCGGGCGGGGGCCAATCACCCCTCCACTTT
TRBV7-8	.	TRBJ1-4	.	CASSAELQGTEKLFF	TGTGCCAGCAGCGCGGAGCTCCAGGGTACTGAAAAACTGTTTTTT
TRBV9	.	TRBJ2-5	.	CASSVVGSQETQYF	TGTGCCAGCAGCGTAGTAGGATCCCAAGAGACCCAGTACTTC
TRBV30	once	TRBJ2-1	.	CAWSPTLNEQFF	TGTGCCTGGAGTCCCACTCTCAATGAGCAGTTCTTC
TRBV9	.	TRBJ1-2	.	CASSVRDGGSIIYGYTF	TGTGCCAGCAGCGTAAGAGACGGGGGCAGTATTATCTATGGCTACACCTTC
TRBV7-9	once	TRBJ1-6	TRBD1	CASSSGTGMYNSPLHF	TGTGCCAGCAGCTCGGGGACAGGGATGTATAATTCACCCCTCCACTTT
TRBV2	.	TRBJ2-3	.	CASKYERNTDTQYF	TGTGCCAGCAAGTACGAACGGAACACAGATACGCAGTATTTT
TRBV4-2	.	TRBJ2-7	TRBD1	CASSQDRGYTYEQYF	TGTGCCAGCAGCCAGGACAGGGGGTACACCTACGAGCAGTACTTC
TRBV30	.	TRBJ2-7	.	CAWTGSGFEQYF	TGTGCCTGGACAGGTTCTGGGTTCGAGCAGTACTTC
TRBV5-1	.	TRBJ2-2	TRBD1	CASSQDRGLTGELFF	TGCGCCAGCAGCCAGGACAGGGGGCTCACCGGGGAGCTGTTTTTT
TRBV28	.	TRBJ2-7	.	CASRPSLSGEEQYF	TGTGCCAGCAGGCCTAGCCTTTCGGGAGAGGAGCAGTACTTC
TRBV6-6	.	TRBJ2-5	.	CASSYSRAAPSETQYF	TGTGCCAGCAGTTACTCGAGGGCGGCGCCTTCGGAGACCCAGTACTTC
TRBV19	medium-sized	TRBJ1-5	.	CASSIGQNSNQPQHF	TGTGCCAGTAGTATAGGGCAGAATAGCAATCAGCCCCAGCATTTT
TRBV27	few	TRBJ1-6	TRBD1	CASSISGGSSPLHF	TGTGCCAGCAGTATTTCAGGGGGTAGTTCACCCCTCCACTTT
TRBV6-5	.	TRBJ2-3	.	CASSYSAGTDTQYF	TGTGCCAGCAGTTACTCGGCGGGGACAGATACGCAGTATTTT
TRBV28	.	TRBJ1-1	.	CASSYRLNTEAFF	TGTGCCAGCAGTTACCGATTGAACACTGAAGCTTTCTTT
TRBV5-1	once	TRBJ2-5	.	CASSLLRRETQYF	TGCGCCAGCAGCTTGCTCCGCCGGGAGACCCAGTACTTC
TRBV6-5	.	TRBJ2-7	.	CATRGDSSYEQYF	TGTGCCACGAGGGGAGACAGTTCCTACGAGCAGTACTTC
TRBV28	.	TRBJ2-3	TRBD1	CASITGTGTDTQYF	TGTGCCAGCATTACCGGGACAGGCACAGATACGCAGTATTTT
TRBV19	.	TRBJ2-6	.	CASSPMGTGANVLTF	TGTGCCAGTAGCCCTATGGGGACTGGGGCCAACGTCCTGACTTTC
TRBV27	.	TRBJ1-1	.	CASRWGGQVNTEAFF	TGTGCCAGCAGATGGGGGGGGCAGGTAAACACTGAAGCTTTCTTT
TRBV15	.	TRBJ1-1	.	CATSWRRNTEAFF	TGTGCCACCAGCTGGCGGCGGAACACTGAAGCTTTCTTT
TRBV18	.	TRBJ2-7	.	CASSPLDTGSRNEQYF	TGTGCCAGCTCACCCCTCGACACGGGATCACGGAACGAGCAGTACTTC
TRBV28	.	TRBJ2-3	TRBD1	CASRIQGDTQYF	TGTGCCAGCAGGATACAGGGGGATACGCAGTATTTT
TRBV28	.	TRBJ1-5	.	CASSSPPGRGSFEDQPQHF	TGTGCCAGCAGTTCCCCACCAGGTAGGGGAAGTTTTGAGGATCAGCCCCAGCATTTT
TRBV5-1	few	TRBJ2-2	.	CASSWGRNTGELFF	TGCGCCAGCAGCTGGGGGCGGAACACCGGGGAGCTGTTTTTT
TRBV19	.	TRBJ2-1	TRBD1	CASRFGVSGTVSYNEQFF	TGTGCCAGTAGATTTGGGGTCTCCGGGACAGTCTCCTACAATGAGCAGTTCTTC
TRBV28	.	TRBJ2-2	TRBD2	CASTPGGTSGYTGELFF	TGTGCCAGCACTCCTGGCGGGACTAGCGGATACACCGGGGAGCTGTTTTTT
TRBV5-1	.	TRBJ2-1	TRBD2	CASSGTGGVLGNEQFF	TGCGCCAGCAGCGGGACTGGGGGGGTGCTCGGCAATGAGCAGTTCTTC
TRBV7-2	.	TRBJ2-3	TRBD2	CASSVSGGAPDTQYF	TGTGCCAGCAGCGTGAGCGGGGGGGCCCCAGATACGCAGTATTTT
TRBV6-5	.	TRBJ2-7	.	CASSGGFYSYEQYF	TGTGCCAGCAGTGGGGGGTTCTACTCCTACGAGCAGTACTTC